The rows below give T cell receptor beta chains drawn from one sample of a study of shared clonotypes between healthy human individuals. The assay was immunoSEQ multiplex PCR, and TCRdb's table has in-frame clones only and misses some. The sample lists roughly 2.6 million clones; 85% to 95% were seen once. What was sequenced was naive CD4+ T cells sorted from blood. These receptors were collected from a man aged 18 to 29 in good health. The CDR3 runs from the conserved cysteine through the conserved F or W. A D gene is named only where the DNA matches it firmly. Clone size appears in some rows only: once, few, many, or a class for an expanded clone.

TRBV5-1	TRBJ2-5	-	-	CASSPGWTEKPETQYF	TGCGCCAGCAGTCCCGGGTGGACGGAGAAACCGGAGACCCAGTACTTC
TRBV5-1	TRBJ2-2	-	TRBD1	CASSPTGQGGTGELFF	TGCGCCAGCAGCCCGACAGGACAGGGGGGCACCGGGGAGCTGTTTTTT
TRBV2	TRBJ1-2	few	-	CASSGQPNYGYTF	TGTGCCAGCAGTGGTCAGCCTAACTATGGCTACACCTTC
TRBV19	TRBJ2-7	-	TRBD1	CASSKAGQGSYEQYF	TGTGCCAGTAGTAAGGCGGGACAGGGGTCCTACGAGCAGTACTTC
TRBV18	TRBJ1-2	-	-	CASSPPTEGFNYGYTF	TGTGCCAGCTCACCACCTACAGAAGGGTTTAACTATGGCTACACCTTC
TRBV5-1	TRBJ2-3	-	-	CASSLGVITDTQYF	TGCGCCAGCAGCTTGGGTGTGATCACAGATACGCAGTATTTT
TRBV5-1	TRBJ2-7	-	TRBD1	CASSFSDRMGEQYF	TGCGCCAGCAGCTTCTCGGACAGGATGGGCGAGCAGTACTTC
TRBV2	TRBJ2-1	-	-	CASSVQGTEQFF	TGTGCCAGCAGTGTTCAGGGAACCGAGCAGTTCTTC
TRBV7-9	TRBJ2-2	-	TRBD2	CASSLGASGNTGELFF	TGTGCCAGCAGCTTAGGGGCTAGCGGGAACACCGGGGAGCTGTTTTTT
TRBV10-3	TRBJ2-1	-	TRBD2	CATHGLAGGSYNEQFF	TGTGCCACCCATGGACTAGCGGGTGGCTCCTACAATGAGCAGTTCTTC
TRBV28	TRBJ2-3	-	TRBD2	CASSGGTKADTQYF	TGTGCCAGCAGTGGGGGGACTAAAGCAGATACGCAGTATTTT
TRBV10-2	TRBJ1-4	-	-	CASKADPTNEKLFF	TGCGCCAGCAAGGCGGACCCAACTAATGAAAAACTGTTTTTT
TRBV9	TRBJ2-5	-	-	CASSVAVSGGTQYF	TGTGCCAGCAGCGTGGCAGTCTCAGGTGGGACCCAGTACTTC
TRBV5-8	TRBJ2-2	-	-	CASSRGVSTNTGELFF	TGTGCCAGCAGCAGAGGGGTCTCAACGAACACCGGGGAGCTGTTTTTT
TRBV10-2	TRBJ2-7	-	TRBD1	CASSFAGTAITYEQYF	TGCGCCAGCAGTTTCGCCGGGACAGCCATAACCTACGAGCAGTACTTC
TRBV4-1	TRBJ2-1	-	TRBD2	CASSPEAPRGGLWNEQFF	TGCGCCAGCAGCCCCGAGGCCCCGCGGGGGGGCCTATGGAATGAGCAGTTCTTC
TRBV12-5	TRBJ2-7	-	-	CASAHLLAGRFSYEQYF	TGTGCTAGTGCCCATCTATTGGCAGGGCGTTTTTCCTACGAGCAGTACTTC
TRBV25-1	TRBJ2-2	-	-	CASSARDGNTGELFF	TGTGCCAGCAGTGCCCGGGACGGCAACACCGGGGAGCTGTTTTTT
TRBV27	TRBJ1-5	-	-	CASSLLGAGNQPQHF	TGTGCCAGCAGTTTGCTTGGGGCGGGCAATCAGCCCCAGCATTTT
TRBV20-1	TRBJ2-1	-	-	CSGRGGNEQFF	TGCAGTGGCAGGGGTGGGAATGAGCAGTTCTTC
TRBV4-1	TRBJ2-7	-	TRBD1	CASSQDLRDRPYEQYF	TGCGCCAGCAGCCAAGATCTCCGGGACAGGCCCTACGAGCAGTACTTC
TRBV28	TRBJ1-5	-	TRBD1	CASSWTGFNQPQHF	TGTGCCAGCAGCTGGACAGGGTTCAATCAGCCCCAGCATTTT
TRBV7-6	TRBJ1-5	-	-	CASSLAEDQPQHF	TGTGCCAGCAGCTTAGCAGAGGACCAGCCCCAGCATTTT
TRBV30	TRBJ2-1	-	TRBD2	CAWSVRLAFNEQFF	TGTGCCTGGAGTGTACGACTAGCATTCAATGAGCAGTTCTTC
TRBV28	TRBJ1-2	-	-	CASSLGGSNYGYTF	TGTGCCAGCAGTTTGGGGGGCAGTAACTATGGCTACACCTTC
TRBV19	TRBJ2-5	-	TRBD1	CASSIGQGLETQYF	TGTGCCAGTAGTATCGGACAGGGGTTGGAGACCCAGTACTTC
TRBV2	TRBJ1-2	-	-	CASTRAVGLLLSNYGYTF	TGTGCCAGCACCCGGGCTGTGGGACTCCTCCTCAGTAACTATGGCTACACCTTC
TRBV7-6	TRBJ1-3	-	-	CASSLAHGSGNTIYF	TGTGCCAGCAGCTTAGCGCATGGAAGTGGAAACACCATATATTTT
TRBV10-3	TRBJ2-7	-	-	CAISDSGDEQYF	TGTGCCATCAGTGATTCGGGGGACGAGCAGTACTTC
TRBV5-1	TRBJ1-2	-	-	CASSDGLWGYTF	TGCGCCAGCAGCGATGGACTATGGGGCTACACCTTC
TRBV28	TRBJ2-4	-	-	CASRAPEGTPAKNIQYF	TGTGCCAGCAGGGCCCCGGAGGGGACACCAGCCAAAAACATTCAGTACTTC
TRBV12-5	TRBJ2-7	-	-	CASGPSQLGLYEQYF	TGTGCTAGTGGTCCCTCGCAGCTAGGTCTCTACGAGCAGTACTTC
TRBV14	TRBJ1-5	-	-	CASSRQENQPQHF	TGTGCCAGCAGCAGACAGGAGAATCAGCCCCAGCATTTT
TRBV30	TRBJ1-2	-	-	CAWSEADYGYTF	TGTGCCTGGAGTGAGGCGGACTATGGCTACACCTTC
TRBV5-1	TRBJ2-5	-	-	CASSLGGTQETQYF	TGCGCCAGCAGCTTGGGAGGTACCCAAGAGACCCAGTACTTC
TRBV6-1	TRBJ1-5	-	TRBD1	CASSERLGQGARQPQHF	TGTGCCAGCAGTGAAAGGCTGGGACAGGGGGCGAGACAGCCCCAGCATTTT